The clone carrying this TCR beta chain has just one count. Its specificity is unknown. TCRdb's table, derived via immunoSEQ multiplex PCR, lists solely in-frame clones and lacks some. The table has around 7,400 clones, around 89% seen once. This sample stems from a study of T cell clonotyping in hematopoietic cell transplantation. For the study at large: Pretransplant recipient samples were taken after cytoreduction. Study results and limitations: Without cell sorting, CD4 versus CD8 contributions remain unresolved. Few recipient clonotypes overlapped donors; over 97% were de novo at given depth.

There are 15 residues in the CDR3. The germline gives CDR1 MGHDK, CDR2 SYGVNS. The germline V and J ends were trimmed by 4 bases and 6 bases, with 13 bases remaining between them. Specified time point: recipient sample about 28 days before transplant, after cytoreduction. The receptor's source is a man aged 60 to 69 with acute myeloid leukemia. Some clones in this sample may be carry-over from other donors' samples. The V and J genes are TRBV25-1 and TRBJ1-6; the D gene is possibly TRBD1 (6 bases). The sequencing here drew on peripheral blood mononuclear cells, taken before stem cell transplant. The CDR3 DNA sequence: TGTGCCAGCAGTGTTACGGGACAAAGTAATTCACCCCTCCACTTT. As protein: CASSVTGQSNSPLHF.